This passage covers 2 T cell receptor beta chains from one sample sequenced in a study of T cell repertoires in cytomegalovirus infection. TCRdb ran MiXCR on the reads and lists one entry per CDR3 protein. This table holds around 770,000 distinct CDR3 sequences, around 29% found once. Their antigens are not known. Sample: cultured CD8+ T cells from PBMCs, taken from culture after CMV antigen stimulation. The receptor source for this set is a human donor in good health (CMV status not recorded). Some clones in this sample may be carry-over from other donors' samples.

This clonotype was picked up a small number of times. The chain has TRBV12-3 or TRBV12-4 and TRBJ1-5; D is perhaps TRBD1 (6 bases). Deletions cut 5 bases from V and 5 bases from J, with 16 bases between. This CDR3 has 15 residues. The CDR3 reads CASSPVRGLDQPQHF. DNA for the CDR3: TGTGCCAGCAGTCCAGTCAGGGGTCTTGATCAGCCCCAGCATTTT.

This clonotype was seen once. A much larger clonotype is one base distant, so this may be a read error. The chain links TRBV13 to TRBJ1-1, with 9 bases identical to TRBD1. The J segment lost 7 bases and the V segment lost 3 bases, leaving 3 bases of the junction unmatched. The CDR3 consists of 13 residues. Germline-derived CDR1 and CDR2 are PRHDT and FYEKMQ (reference sequence). The CDR3 DNA is TGTGCCAGCAGCTTCGGGACAGGGCGTGAAGCTTTCTTT. Residues: CASSFGTGREAFF. The variable domain in full, completed from reference TRBV13 and TRBJ1-1, reads AAGVIQSPRHLIKEKRETATLKCYPIPRHDTVYWYQQGPGQDPQFLISFYEKMQSDKGSIPDRFSAQQFSDYHSELNMSSLELGDSALYFCASSFGTGREAFFGQGTRLTVV.